This T cell receptor (beta chain) was recorded in a study of blood T cell repertoires in COVID-19. In the study overall: The United States, Italy and Spain were the sources of the acute and convalescent COVID-19 samples. Sample material is recorded as cDNA or gDNA derived from T cells, B-cell-depleted T cells, or PBMCs.

Germline lookup yields CDR1 MNHEY and CDR2 SVGAGI. The junction had 1 base not matched to a gene; V was cut back by 2 bases and J by 5 bases. The CDR3 is made up of 13 amino acids. As processed by the authors: Amplified reference gene primers provided the basis for estimating nucleated cell counts. Profiling relied on immunoSEQ multiplex PCR, and the TCRdb table lists in-frame clones only, not all of them. Clone size and the V and J calls come from that table; the DNA yielded D and trimming. The sample records 150,000 or so clones, 86% being singletons. The sequence came from a woman aged 55-75 years with acute or convalescent COVID-19. The chain has TRBV6-5 and TRBJ1-1, with TRBD1 matching over 8 bases. Input material: peripheral blood. In nucleotides, the CDR3 is TGTGCCAGCAGTTACAACAGGGGGACTGAAGCTTTCTTT. Its translation: CASSYNRGTEAFF.